What follows describes a single T cell receptor (beta chain). Its antigen is unknown. One base away there is no much larger clone; base qualities are not given. High-throughput TCR beta sequencing profiled peripheral blood CD8+ and CD4+ T cells from healthy donors, Susac syndrome patients and multiple sclerosis patients. Susac syndrome patients met recently defined diagnostic criteria for definite or probable disease. Bulk CD8+ and CD4+ T cells were purified by magnetic negative isolation, whereas CD8+ TEMRA cells were enriched by FACS. Blood was collected in EDTA tubes and processed within 24 hours, with PBMCs isolated through density gradient centrifugation. PBMCs destined for TCR sequencing were cryopreserved in liquid nitrogen and later thawed in a 37 °C water bath. A purity of at least 90% was achieved for sorted or isolated CD4+, CD8+ and CD8+ TEMRA cells. RNA was extracted using the RNeasy kit, and roughly 0.45 to 1 microgram was reverse transcribed with random hexamers. TCR beta CDR3 regions were amplified with the immunoSEQ multiplex PCR assay covering 54 Vbeta and 13 Jbeta segments. To correct PCR amplification bias, a synthetic template baseline was used for both primer optimization and computational correction. Per the source publication's procedure: Reads were assigned to V, D and J genes according to IMGT and analyzed in immunoSEQ Analyzer, with only productive sequences retained. Clonality was computed as one minus Shannon entropy normalized by log2 of the number of productive unique sequences. For each patient and control, public and private clones were evaluated among the 100 most prevalent clones. Susac-specific clones were defined as absent from healthy and MS cohorts, 850 to 1,300 published viral clones and other ImmuneACCESS disease sequences. TCRdb reworked the public reads: Q25 trimming with fastp, MiXCR clone assembly, productive beta chains retained. Rows are combined by CDR3 protein, so each entry shows the most common genes and DNA. These V and J calls derive from TCRdb rather than the authors' analysis. Here the sample has about 130,000 distinct CDR3 sequences; around 94% occur a single time. Clones ranked in the top ten supply about 0.19% of the sample.

These data belong to a study of CD8 T cells in Susac syndrome (dated by TCRdb to the late 2010s). Notes on the research overall: Of the Susac syndrome patients who were sequenced, about 6 had clinically active disease and eight were in clinical remission. At the time of blood withdrawal, Susac syndrome patients were either therapy-naive, taking corticosteroids (with some also receiving IVIg), or on IVIg alone. The study used repertoire sequencing to test whether antigen drove CD8+ T cell activation and differentiation in Susac syndrome. CD8+ T cell repertoire clonality was compared between more than ten healthy donors, around 14 Susac syndrome patients and approximately 15 multiple sclerosis patients. Summary of the overall study and its limitations: Clonal expansion was seen in Susac syndrome CD8+ repertoires, peaking in CD8+ TEMRA cells and being greater in clinically active patients than in remitting ones. The study acknowledged that relatively few individuals were included in the TCR sequencing and HLA analysis. Looking at Susac-specific public clones, the researchers identified approximately 15 in the total CD8+ repertoire and roughly 5 in the CD8+ TEMRA repertoire.

Per the germline V gene (reference sequence), SEHNR is the CDR1 and FQNEAQ is the CDR2. The CDR3 covers 15 residues, taking in both the cysteine and the phenylalanine. The retained sequence is limited to the CDR3, 45 bases, with the frame set at the first base. Germline trimming: 4 bases from V, 5 bases from J; junction bases outside gene matches: 5. The chain is made from TRBV7-9 and TRBJ2-2, and 9 bases in between align with TRBD1. The sequence came from a human donor with Susac syndrome. The material sequenced was CD8+ T cells from PBMCs. The CDR3 reads CASSSTGGLTGELFF. At the DNA level, the sequence is TGTGCCAGCAGCTCTACAGGGGGCTTGACCGGGGAGCTGTTTTTT.